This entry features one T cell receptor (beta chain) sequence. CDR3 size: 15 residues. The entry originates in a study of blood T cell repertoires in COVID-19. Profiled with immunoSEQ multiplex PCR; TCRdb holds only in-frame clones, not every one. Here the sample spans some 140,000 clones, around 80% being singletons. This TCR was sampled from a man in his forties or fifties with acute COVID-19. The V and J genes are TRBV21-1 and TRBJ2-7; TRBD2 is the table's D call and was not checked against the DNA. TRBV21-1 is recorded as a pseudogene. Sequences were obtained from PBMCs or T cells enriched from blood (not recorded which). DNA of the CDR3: TGTGCCAGCAGGGCCGGGACTCCACCGGGGTACGAGCAGTACTTC. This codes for CASRAGTPPGYEQYF.